This T cell receptor beta chain was identified during a study of cytomegalovirus exposure and HLA in healthy donors. Whole-study context: Assignment to the Caucasian-associated ancestry cluster applied to 75% to 85% of the roughly 410 genotyped donors. General study points: High sensitivity and specificity were reportedly achieved when the classifier diagnosed cytomegalovirus status. One variant, a missense change in DCLRE1C, was linked in a later analysis to TCR beta V- and J-gene trimming.

CDR1 is SGHAT and CDR2 is FQNNGV in the germline V gene. This CDR3 is built from 15 residues. The V gene end was trimmed by 7 bases and the J gene end by 7 bases; junction bases not matched to a gene: 16. With 60 Vbeta and 13 Jbeta primers, the PCR was carried out. Produced via immunoSEQ multiplex PCR; TCRdb's table is partial and in-frame only. The sample yields roughly 150,000 clones, about three quarters seen once. With respect to this clone: Its target is unknown.

The receptor's source is a woman aged 35 to 49 in good health and CMV-seropositive. Sample: PBMCs. The V gene is TRBV11-2, the J gene TRBJ2-7; 7 positions agree with TRBD2. The CDR3 here is CASTVGGGGAEEQYF. CDR3 in DNA: TGTGCCAGCACCGTTGGGGGGGGTGGGGCGGAAGAGCAGTACTTC.